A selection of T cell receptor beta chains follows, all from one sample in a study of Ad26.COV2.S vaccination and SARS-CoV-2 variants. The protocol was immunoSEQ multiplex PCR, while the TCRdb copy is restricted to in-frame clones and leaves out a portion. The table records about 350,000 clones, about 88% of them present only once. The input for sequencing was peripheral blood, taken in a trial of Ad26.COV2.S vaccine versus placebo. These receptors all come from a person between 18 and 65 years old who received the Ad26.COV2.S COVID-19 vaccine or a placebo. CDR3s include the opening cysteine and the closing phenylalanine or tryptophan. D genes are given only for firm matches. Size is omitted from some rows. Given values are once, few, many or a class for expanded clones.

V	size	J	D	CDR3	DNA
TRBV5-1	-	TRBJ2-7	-	CASSTEAGSYEQYF	TGCGCCAGCAGCACCGAAGCGGGTTCCTACGAGCAGTACTTC
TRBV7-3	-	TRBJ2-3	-	CASSSPKGQPPVSTDTQYF	TGTGCCAGCAGCTCCCCGAAGGGACAACCCCCCGTCTCCACAGATACGCAGTATTTT
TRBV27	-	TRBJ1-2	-	CASSLTIGGVYGYTF	TGTGCCAGCAGTTTGACGATCGGGGGCGTCTATGGCTACACCTTC
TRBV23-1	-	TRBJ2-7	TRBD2	CASRLGWSGVSYEQYF	TGCGCCAGCAGACTGGGTTGGAGCGGGGTCTCCTACGAGCAGTACTTC
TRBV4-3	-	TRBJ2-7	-	CASSQQAGQTYEQYF	TGCGCCAGCAGCCAACAGGCGGGACAGACCTACGAGCAGTACTTC
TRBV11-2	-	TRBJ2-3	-	CASSPILGSGTDTQYF	TGTGCCAGCAGCCCGATACTTGGGTCTGGCACAGATACGCAGTATTTT
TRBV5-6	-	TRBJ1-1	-	CASSLSWGAEAEAFF	TGTGCCAGCAGCTTATCATGGGGAGCGGAGGCTGAAGCTTTCTTT
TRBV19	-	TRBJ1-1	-	CASQYDRLNTEAFF	TGTGCCAGTCAATACGACAGATTGAACACTGAAGCTTTCTTT
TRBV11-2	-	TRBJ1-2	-	CASSLGTPNYGYTF	TGTGCCAGCAGCTTAGGGACGCCTAACTATGGCTACACCTTC
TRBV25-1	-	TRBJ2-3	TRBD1	CASSESKGQGAATDTQYF	TGTGCCAGCAGTGAATCAAAGGGACAGGGGGCTGCCACAGATACGCAGTATTTT
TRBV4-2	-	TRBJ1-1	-	CASSHGGGANTEAFF	TGTGCCAGCAGCCACGGAGGGGGGGCGAACACTGAAGCTTTCTTT
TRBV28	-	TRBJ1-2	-	CASSLNGKSNGYTF	TGTGCCAGCAGTTTAAATGGGAAGTCCAACGGCTACACCTTC
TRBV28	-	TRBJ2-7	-	CASSSYMKPYEQYF	TGTGCCAGCAGTTCCTACATGAAACCTTACGAGCAGTACTTC
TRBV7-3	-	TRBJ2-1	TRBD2	CASAGTSGYNEQFF	TGTGCCAGCGCTGGGACTAGCGGCTACAATGAGCAGTTCTTC
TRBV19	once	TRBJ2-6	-	CASSIVNSGANVLTF	TGTGCCAGTAGTATAGTGAATTCTGGGGCCAACGTCCTGACTTTC
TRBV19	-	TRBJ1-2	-	CASIRATGGDYGYTF	TGTGCCAGTATTCGTGCGACGGGGGGCGACTATGGCTACACCTTC
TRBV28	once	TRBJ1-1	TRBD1	CASSSHDRVNTEAFF	TGTGCCAGCAGTTCCCATGACAGGGTAAACACTGAAGCTTTCTTT
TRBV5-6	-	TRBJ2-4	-	CASSLVVQGPTKNIQYF	TGTGCCAGCAGCTTGGTAGTACAGGGTCCAACCAAAAACATTCAGTACTTC
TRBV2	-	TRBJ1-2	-	CASWGREDYGYTF	TGTGCCAGCTGGGGCCGGGAGGACTATGGCTACACCTTC
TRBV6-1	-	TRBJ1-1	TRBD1	CASSDQGAMNTEAFF	TGTGCCAGCAGTGATCAGGGGGCGATGAACACTGAAGCTTTCTTT
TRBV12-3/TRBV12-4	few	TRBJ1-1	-	CASSFSRNTEAFF	TGTGCCAGCAGTTTTTCTAGGAACACTGAAGCTTTCTTT
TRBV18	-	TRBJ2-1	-	CASSPWGPKGYNEQFF	TGTGCCAGCTCACCGTGGGGGCCGAAGGGCTACAATGAGCAGTTCTTC